This record covers a single T cell receptor beta chain. Antigen specificity is unknown. This record belongs to a study of TIL therapy for anti-PD-1-resistant metastatic lung cancer. Sequencing used immunoSEQ v3. The method was immunoSEQ multiplex PCR; TCRdb's version includes in-frame clones alone and lacks a portion of them. The sample lists more than 90,000 clones; roughly 65% were seen once. Points from the study as a whole: TIL cultures after expansion showed higher clonality and lower diversity than baseline tumor (median around 5.9% vs 31%). The cohort had more treatment-naive, never-smoker and oncogene-addicted patients than typical.

Time point noted: pre-treatment sample, taken before nivolumab and TIL therapy. The tumor samples were excised metastases, mostly pleural nodules or supraclavicular lymph nodes. This specimen was tumor tissue, taken at baseline. The receptor was isolated from a person aged 25 to 85 with non-small cell lung cancer.

The CDR3 loop reads CASSFGGNMEQYF. The DNA for the CDR3 is TGTGCCAGCAGTTTCGGAGGGAACATGGAGCAGTACTTC. J is TRBJ2-7 and V is TRBV27, with TRBD2 as a possible D gene (6 bases). CDR3 length: 13 residues. V lost 3 bases and J lost 7, with 13 bases in between. Germline-derived CDR1 and CDR2 are MNHEY and SMNVEV (reference sequence).